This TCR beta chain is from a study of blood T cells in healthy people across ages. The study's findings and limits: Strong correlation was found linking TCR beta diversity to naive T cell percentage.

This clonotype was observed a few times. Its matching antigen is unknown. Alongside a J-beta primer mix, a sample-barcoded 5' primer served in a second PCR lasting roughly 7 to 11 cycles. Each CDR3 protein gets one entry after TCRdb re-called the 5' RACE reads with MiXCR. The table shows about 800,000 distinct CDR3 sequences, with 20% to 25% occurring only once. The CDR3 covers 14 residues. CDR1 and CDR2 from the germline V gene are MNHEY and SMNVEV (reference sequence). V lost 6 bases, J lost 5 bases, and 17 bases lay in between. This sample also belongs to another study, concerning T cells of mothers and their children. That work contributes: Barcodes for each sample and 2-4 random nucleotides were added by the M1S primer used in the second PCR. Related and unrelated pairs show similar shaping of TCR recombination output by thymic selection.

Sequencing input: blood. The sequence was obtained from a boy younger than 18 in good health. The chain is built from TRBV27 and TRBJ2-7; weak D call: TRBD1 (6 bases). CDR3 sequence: CASSVIAGVHEQYF. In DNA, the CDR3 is TGTGCCAGCAGCGTCATTGCAGGGGTCCACGAGCAGTACTTC.